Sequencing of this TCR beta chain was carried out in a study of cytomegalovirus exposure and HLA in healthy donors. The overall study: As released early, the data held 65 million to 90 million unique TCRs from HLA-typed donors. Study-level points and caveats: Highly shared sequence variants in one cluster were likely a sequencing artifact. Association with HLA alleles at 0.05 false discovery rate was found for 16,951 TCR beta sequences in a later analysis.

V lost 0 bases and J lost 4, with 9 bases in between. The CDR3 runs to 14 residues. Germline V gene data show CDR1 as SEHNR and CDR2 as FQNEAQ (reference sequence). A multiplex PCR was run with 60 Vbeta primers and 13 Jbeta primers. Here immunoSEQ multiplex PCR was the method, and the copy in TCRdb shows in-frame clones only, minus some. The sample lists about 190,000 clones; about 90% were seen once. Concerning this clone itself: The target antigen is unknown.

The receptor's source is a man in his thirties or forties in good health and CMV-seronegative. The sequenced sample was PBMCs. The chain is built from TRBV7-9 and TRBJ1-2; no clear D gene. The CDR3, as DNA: TGTGCCAGCAGCTTAGCGAGCGTTAGCTATGGCTACACCTTC. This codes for CASSLASVSYGYTF.